This is a list of T cell receptor beta chains from one sample in a study of shared clonotypes between healthy human individuals. Sequencing used immunoSEQ multiplex PCR; TCRdb keeps in-frame clones, though not all of them. Of more than 500,000 clones listed, 95% to 96% are singletons. Source material: naive CD4+ T cells sorted from blood. The receptor source for this set is a woman aged 25-40 years in good health. Each CDR3 is given with its conserved first and last residue. Fields, in order: CDR3 length, clone size, V gene, J gene, D gene, CDR3 DNA, CDR3 protein. A D gene is named only where the DNA matches it firmly. A clone size is listed for some rows: how often the clone was seen (once, few, many), or a class if it is expanded.

length: 16
size: -
V: TRBV5-1
J: TRBJ2-3
D: TRBD2
DNA: TGCGCCAGCAGCCTTAGACTAGCGGAGCGCACAGATACGCAGTATTTT
CDR3: CASSLRLAERTDTQYF

length: 16
size: -
V: TRBV7-9
J: TRBJ1-4
D: -
DNA: TGTGCCAGCAGCTTAGATTGGTTACAGGGTGGTGAAAAACTGTTTTTT
CDR3: CASSLDWLQGGEKLFF

length: 13
size: -
V: TRBV19
J: TRBJ2-3
D: -
DNA: TGTGCCAGTAGTATAAGGGATGTGGATACGCAGTATTTT
CDR3: CASSIRDVDTQYF

length: 16
size: -
V: TRBV5-1
J: TRBJ2-1
D: TRBD1
DNA: TGCGCCAGCAGCTTGCTACCCGGACAGGGGGCATTTGAGCAGTTCTTC
CDR3: CASSLLPGQGAFEQFF

length: 12
size: once
V: TRBV15
J: TRBJ2-7
D: -
DNA: TGTGCCACCAGCGGCGGGAACCTGGGGCAGTACTTC
CDR3: CATSGGNLGQYF

length: 14
size: -
V: TRBV19
J: TRBJ2-7
D: TRBD2
DNA: TGTGCCAGTAGGACTAGCGGGAATACCTACGAGCAGTACTTC
CDR3: CASRTSGNTYEQYF

length: 17
size: -
V: TRBV4-1
J: TRBJ2-7
D: -
DNA: TGCGCCAGCAGCCAAGGGGCCCTAGCGGGACAGGGGTACGAGCAGTACTTC
CDR3: CASSQGALAGQGYEQYF

length: 16
size: -
V: TRBV6-5
J: TRBJ2-2
D: TRBD1
DNA: TGTGCCAGCAGTTACCGCGGGACAGGGACCACCGGGGAGCTGTTTTTT
CDR3: CASSYRGTGTTGELFF

length: 13
size: -
V: TRBV6-4
J: TRBJ2-2
D: -
DNA: TGTGCCAGCAGTGCTCAGAACACCGGGGAGCTGTTTTTT
CDR3: CASSAQNTGELFF

length: 15
size: -
V: TRBV6-5
J: TRBJ2-7
D: -
DNA: TGTGCCAGCACCCCCTCGGGGCTAGCTATTTACGAGCAGTACTTC
CDR3: CASTPSGLAIYEQYF

length: 13
size: -
V: TRBV11-2
J: TRBJ2-7
D: -
DNA: TGTGCCAGCAGCTTAGAAGCGCGATACGAGCAGTACTTC
CDR3: CASSLEARYEQYF

length: 15
size: -
V: TRBV28
J: TRBJ2-3
D: TRBD1
DNA: TGTGCCAGCAGAGTGGGACAGGGGAATACAGATACGCAGTATTTT
CDR3: CASRVGQGNTDTQYF

length: 17
size: -
V: TRBV4-2
J: TRBJ1-5
D: -
DNA: TGTGCCAGCAGCCAAGATCTCTTCGGGGCTAGCAATCAGCCCCAGCATTTT
CDR3: CASSQDLFGASNQPQHF

length: 14
size: -
V: TRBV2
J: TRBJ2-7
D: -
DNA: TGTGCCAGCAGTGTGGGGGGAGAAAGGTACGAGCAGTACTTC
CDR3: CASSVGGERYEQYF

length: 13
size: -
V: TRBV2
J: TRBJ1-1
D: TRBD1
DNA: TGTGCCAGCAGTTGGACAGGGGTCACTGAAGCTTTCTTT
CDR3: CASSWTGVTEAFF

length: 12
size: -
V: TRBV28
J: TRBJ1-5
D: -
DNA: TGTGCCAGCAGTTTAGAGAGTCAGCCCCAGCATTTT
CDR3: CASSLESQPQHF

length: 14
size: -
V: TRBV19
J: TRBJ2-5
D: -
DNA: TGTGCCAGTAGTGTCGACAGAGGTGGAGAGACCCAGTACTTC
CDR3: CASSVDRGGETQYF

length: 15
size: -
V: TRBV6-1
J: TRBJ1-1
D: TRBD1
DNA: TGTGCCAGCAGTGAAGCGGCTGGGACAGCACGTGAAGCTTTCTTT
CDR3: CASSEAAGTAREAFF

length: 15
size: -
V: TRBV9
J: TRBJ2-7
D: TRBD2
DNA: TGTGCCAGCAGGAGGGGGACTAGCGAATCCTACGAGCAGTACTTC
CDR3: CASRRGTSESYEQYF

length: 16
size: -
V: TRBV9
J: TRBJ1-1
D: -
DNA: TGTGCCAGCAGCGTAAGGGCAGGGCATCGGGGAACTGAAGCTTTCTTT
CDR3: CASSVRAGHRGTEAFF

length: 13
size: -
V: TRBV30
J: TRBJ1-1
D: -
DNA: TGTGCCTGGAGCAGGCCCGTCAACACTGAAGCTTTCTTT
CDR3: CAWSRPVNTEAFF

length: 15
size: -
V: TRBV14
J: TRBJ2-4
D: -
DNA: TGTGCCAGCAGCCACCCCGCAGGGTCAAGCAACATTCAGTACTTC
CDR3: CASSHPAGSSNIQYF

length: 15
size: -
V: TRBV5-1
J: TRBJ1-1
D: TRBD1
DNA: TGCGCCAGCAGCCCTGGACAGGGGACGCTCGCTGAAGCTTTCTTT
CDR3: CASSPGQGTLAEAFF

length: 13
size: -
V: TRBV18
J: TRBJ2-5
D: -
DNA: TGTGCCAGCTCACCTAGCGTCCAAGAGACCCAGTACTTC
CDR3: CASSPSVQETQYF

length: 15
size: -
V: TRBV28
J: TRBJ2-1
D: TRBD2
DNA: TGTGCCAGCAGTCCGCGACTAGCGGGAGCCTGGGAGCAGTTCTTC
CDR3: CASSPRLAGAWEQFF

length: 15
size: -
V: TRBV5-6
J: TRBJ2-3
D: -
DNA: TGTGCCAGCAGCTTTCGGGTAGCGGGCACAGATACGCAGTATTTT
CDR3: CASSFRVAGTDTQYF

length: 17
size: -
V: TRBV7-8
J: TRBJ1-1
D: -
DNA: TGTGCCAGCAGCTTAGCGCCTCTTCCGTCGCTGAACACTGAAGCTTTCTTT
CDR3: CASSLAPLPSLNTEAFF

length: 14
size: -
V: TRBV7-2
J: TRBJ2-2
D: -
DNA: TGTGCCAGCAGCTTAGTTTCGGGCGTCGGGGAGCTGTTTTTT
CDR3: CASSLVSGVGELFF

length: 18
size: -
V: TRBV6-1
J: TRBJ2-3
D: TRBD2
DNA: TGTGCCAGCAGTGAACAGCTAGCGGGAGGTTTTAACACAGATACGCAGTATTTT
CDR3: CASSEQLAGGFNTDTQYF

length: 14
size: -
V: TRBV11-2
J: TRBJ2-7
D: -
DNA: TGTGCCAGCAGCTTCCCTCGGACCCCTTTCGAGCAGTACTTC
CDR3: CASSFPRTPFEQYF

length: 12
size: -
V: TRBV5-1
J: TRBJ2-7
D: -
DNA: TGCGCCAGCAGCTCGCATACCTACGAGCAGTACTTC
CDR3: CASSSHTYEQYF

length: 16
size: -
V: TRBV30
J: TRBJ2-1
D: -
DNA: TGTGCCTGGAGGTCATGGGGCGGGGATCCCTACAATGAGCAGTTCTTC
CDR3: CAWRSWGGDPYNEQFF

length: 14
size: -
V: TRBV5-1
J: TRBJ1-2
D: TRBD1
DNA: TGCGCCAGCAGCATGGCCGGGACAGAGGATGGCTACACCTTC
CDR3: CASSMAGTEDGYTF

length: 13
size: -
V: TRBV11-3
J: TRBJ2-3
D: -
DNA: TGTGCCAGCAGCTTTAGCGGCACAGATACGCAGTATTTT
CDR3: CASSFSGTDTQYF

length: 15
size: -
V: TRBV7-2
J: TRBJ2-5
D: -
DNA: TGTGCCAGCAGCTTATGGAGGACCCTCCAAGAGACCCAGTACTTC
CDR3: CASSLWRTLQETQYF

length: 15
size: -
V: TRBV19
J: TRBJ2-7
D: TRBD1
DNA: TGTGCCAGCCAAAAGGGGGCAGGAAAAGCCTACGAGCAGTACTTC
CDR3: CASQKGAGKAYEQYF

length: 15
size: -
V: TRBV18
J: TRBJ2-1
D: TRBD2
DNA: TGTGCCAGCTCTCCGAATGCGGGAGACTACAATGAGCAGTTCTTC
CDR3: CASSPNAGDYNEQFF

length: 15
size: -
V: TRBV11-2
J: TRBJ1-3
D: -
DNA: TGTGCCAGCAGCACTCCCGGGACCGCTGGAAACACCATATATTTT
CDR3: CASSTPGTAGNTIYF

length: 15
size: -
V: TRBV28
J: TRBJ1-6
D: -
DNA: TGTGCCAGCAGCCAAACCGGGACGGCAAATTCACCCCTCCACTTT
CDR3: CASSQTGTANSPLHF

length: 12
size: -
V: TRBV27
J: TRBJ1-4
D: TRBD1
DNA: TGTCATCTGGGACAGACTAATGAAAAACTGTTTTTT
CDR3: CHLGQTNEKLFF

length: 16
size: -
V: TRBV7-2
J: TRBJ2-3
D: TRBD2
DNA: TGTGCCAGCAGCACCCAGGGAGCGGGAGGGCCAGATACGCAGTATTTT
CDR3: CASSTQGAGGPDTQYF

length: 16
size: -
V: TRBV15
J: TRBJ2-1
D: TRBD2
DNA: TGTGCCACCAGCAGCCTGGGACTAGCGGGAGATCCCGAGCAGTTCTTC
CDR3: CATSSLGLAGDPEQFF

length: 16
size: -
V: TRBV4-1
J: TRBJ2-7
D: TRBD1
DNA: TGCGCCAGCAGCCATCCCACCCGGGACAGAACTTCCGAGCAGTACTTC
CDR3: CASSHPTRDRTSEQYF

length: 14
size: -
V: TRBV5-5
J: TRBJ2-3
D: -
DNA: TGTGCCAGCAGCTTGGGGACCCCTTCCGATACGCAGTATTTT
CDR3: CASSLGTPSDTQYF

length: 13
size: -
V: TRBV5-1
J: TRBJ2-1
D: TRBD2
DNA: TGCGCCAGCAGTCGCGGGAGTGAGAATGAGCAGTTCTTC
CDR3: CASSRGSENEQFF

length: 16
size: -
V: TRBV5-8
J: TRBJ1-4
D: -
DNA: TGTGCCAGCAGCTCGAGGGGGGGGACCTGGAATGAAAAACTGTTTTTT
CDR3: CASSSRGGTWNEKLFF

length: 15
size: once
V: TRBV18
J: TRBJ2-1
D: -
DNA: TGTGCCAGCTCACCACAGCCCAGCTCCTACAATGAGCAGTTCTTC
CDR3: CASSPQPSSYNEQFF

length: 14
size: -
V: TRBV6-6
J: TRBJ2-7
D: TRBD2
DNA: TGTGCCAGCAGTCGGGGGGGACAATCCTACGAGCAGTACTTC
CDR3: CASSRGGQSYEQYF

length: 16
size: -
V: TRBV7-2
J: TRBJ1-2
D: -
DNA: TGTGCCAGCAGCCACAGACGGGGAAAGGGTGGGGATGGCTACACCTTC
CDR3: CASSHRRGKGGDGYTF